This note documents a single T cell receptor (beta chain) sequence. Its antigen is currently unknown. This CDR3 is built from 17 residues. V was clipped by 3 bases and J by 2 bases, with 17 bases between them. Germline V lookup: CDR1 SGHAT, CDR2 FQNNGV. The data are from a study of blood T cells in healthy people across ages. Overall study findings and caveats: With age, beta diversity per million T cells declined roughly linearly, significantly by 40. Unsorted PBMCs prevented conclusive naive versus antigen-experienced comparison.

Combining a sample-barcoded 5' primer with a J-beta primer mix, a second PCR ran for roughly 6 to 11 cycles. A template-switch adaptor that had 12 random nucleotides put a tag on each cDNA molecule. A single record per CDR3 protein comes from TCRdb applying MiXCR to the 5' RACE reads. There are 1,500,000 or so distinct CDR3 sequences in the sample; approximately 42% occur only once, and approximately 4% lies in the top ten. The source of this sequence is a woman under 30 in good health. J is TRBJ2-1 and V is TRBV11-2; a possible D gene is TRBD2 (6 bases). Sequenced material: blood. CDR3 DNA sequence: TGTGCCAGCAGCTTCTTAGAAGCTAGCGCCGCCTACAATGAGCAGTTCTTC. Encoded protein: CASSFLEASAAYNEQFF. The full variable domain, rest sourced from reference TRBV11-2 and TRBJ2-1, is EAGVAQSPRYKIIEKRQSVAFWCNPISGHATLYWYQQILGQGPKLLIQFQNNGVVDDSQLPKDRFSAERLKGVDSTLKIQPAKLEDSAVYLCASSFLEASAAYNEQFFGPGTRLTVL.